The 24 T cell receptor beta chains reported below all come from one sample, sequenced in a study of blood T cell repertoires in COVID-19 (TCRdb year 2020). Library preparation used the immunoSEQ multiplex PCR assay. TCRdb limited this immuneACCESS table to in-frame rearrangements with V and J called. A share of clones is missing; checked studies link under half to unresolved V genes, and the rest is unexplained. For this sample the table gives about 120,000 clones, of which 80% to 90% were detected only once. The ten most abundant clones make up about 15% of the sample. Sequenced material: peripheral blood. Receptor source: a woman aged 60-75 years with acute or convalescent COVID-19.

The V call is TRBV20-1, the J call TRBJ2-3; possible D gene TRBD2, 5 bases. Germline loops: CDR1 DFQATT, CDR2 SNEGSKA (reference sequence). This CDR3 has 11 residues. V lost 6 bases, J lost 8 bases, and 12 bases lay in between. The chain's CDR3 is CSASDYLTQYF. CDR3 nucleotides: TGCAGTGCATCAGACTACCTTACGCAGTATTTT.

The rearrangement uses TRBV11-2 and TRBJ2-7; tentatively, D is TRBD1 (5 bases). There are 14 residues in the CDR3. V shed 3 bases and J shed 4 bases, with 13 bases lying between them. In germline, CDR1 is SGHAT, CDR2 FQNNGV. CDR3 region: CASSLWGASYEQYF. The CDR3, as DNA: TGTGCCAGCAGCTTGTGGGGCGCATCTTACGAGCAGTACTTC.

The V and J genes are TRBV5-1 and TRBJ1-6; 10 positions match TRBD1. The CDR3 runs to 15 residues. After removal of 4 bases from V and 7 bases from J, the junction contained 5 bases not matched to a gene. CDR1 SGHRS and CDR2 YFSETQ come from the germline V gene. For the CDR3, the DNA is TGCGCCAGCAGCAGGGACAGGGGAGACAATTCACCCCTCCACTTT. This encodes CASSRDRGDNSPLHF.

The CDR3 DNA reads as TGTGCCAGCAGCCAAGCAGGGGGCGGGAGCAATCAGCCCCAGCATTTT. This translates into CASSQAGGGSNQPQHF. This chain joins TRBV3-1 (or the pseudogene TRBV3-2) and TRBJ1-5; 8 bases line up with TRBD1. Germline assignment: CDR1 LGHDT and CDR2 YNNKEL (reference sequence). The CDR3 has 16 amino acids. The ends lost 1 base at V and 1 base at J; junction bases unmatched: 3.

V usage is TRBV6-5 and J usage is TRBJ1-2, with 9 bases aligning to TRBD1. V was pared by 6 bases and J by 3 bases, with 5 bases of the junction left unmatched. CDR1 and CDR2 (germline): MNHEY, SVGAGI. The CDR3 extends over 14 amino acids. The DNA for the CDR3 is TGTGCCAGCAGACACAGGGGGCCTGACTATGGCTACACCTTC. This translates into CASRHRGPDYGYTF.

This clone was detected only a few times. The genes are TRBV2 and TRBJ2-3; tentative D call: TRBD2 (6 bases). This CDR3 comprises 15 residues. Germline CDR1 is SNHLY and CDR2 is FYNNEI. The V end lost 7 bases, the J end lost 3 bases, and 17 bases lay between the germline ends. CDR3 nucleotide sequence: TGTGCCAGCATGACCGGGACTGCGGAGACAGATACGCAGTATTTT. Protein: CASMTGTAETDTQYF.

The chain uses TRBV5-4 and TRBJ2-1; 10 bases map to TRBD1. The CDR3 extends over 16 amino acids. Germline V lookup: CDR1 SGHNT, CDR2 YYREEE (reference sequence). V dropped 3 bases and J dropped 6; count of bases not matched to a gene: 9. The CDR3 sequence: CASSSGGQGWVNEQFF. Here the CDR3 DNA reads TGTGCCAGCAGCTCGGGGGGACAGGGGTGGGTCAATGAGCAGTTCTTC.

The CDR3 DNA reads as TGTGCCACCAGTGAGAGCGGGACAGGGGGAGATACGCAGTATTTT. Translation gives CATSESGTGGDTQYF. The genes are TRBV24-1 and TRBJ2-3, with 11 bases matching TRBD1. Trimming cost V 4 bases and J 5 bases; bases outside gene matches: 4. This CDR3 region has 15 residues. Germline V gene lookup returns CDR1 KGHDR and CDR2 SFDVKD.

The rearrangement joins TRBV19 to TRBJ1-2, with TRBD1 identical over 7 bases. Germline values: CDR1 LNHDA, CDR2 SQIVND (reference sequence). V trimming: 7 bases; J trimming: 3 bases; junction bases outside the gene matches: 11. The CDR3 has 15 amino acids. The CDR3 sequence: CASTMRGTADYGYTF. The DNA for the CDR3 is TGTGCCAGTACCATGCGCGGGACAGCAGACTATGGCTACACCTTC.

This clone has just one count. This rearrangement joins TRBV6-5 to TRBJ1-1, with D perhaps matching TRBD1 (6 bases). Germline values: CDR1 MNHEY, CDR2 SVGAGI. This CDR3 spans 13 amino acids. Trimming stripped 7 bases from V and 1 base from J, with 10 bases between. This CDR3 reads CASIKGQNTEAFF. DNA for the CDR3: TGTGCCAGCATAAAGGGACAGAACACTGAAGCTTTCTTT.

The chain joins TRBV13 to TRBJ2-3; D unclear. CDR1 is PRHDT and CDR2 is FYEKMQ in the germline V gene (reference sequence). The ends were cut back, 2 bases at V and 3 bases at J, with 12 bases in the middle. This CDR3 is 15 amino acids long. DNA for the CDR3: TGTGCCAGCAGCTTAAGGATTGGGCAGACAGATACGCAGTATTTT. Protein sequence: CASSLRIGQTDTQYF.

The chain employs TRBV7-9 and TRBJ2-7; TRBD1 matches at 7 bases. Germline V gene lookup returns CDR1 SEHNR and CDR2 FQNEAQ (reference sequence). The ends lost 5 bases at V and 5 bases at J; junction bases unmatched: 15. The CDR3 is made up of 16 amino acids. The DNA for the CDR3 is TGTGCCAGCAGCCGACTGGGACAGACCGTCCGGGACGAGCAGTACTTC. It is translated as CASSRLGQTVRDEQYF.

V gene TRBV18 combines with J gene TRBJ1-4, with no clear D. The CDR3 consists of 15 residues. The germline V gene has CDR1 KGHSH and CDR2 LQKENI. V was shortened by 1 base and J by 4 bases, with 10 bases between the two germline ends. CDR3 amino acids: CASSPQSGYNEKLFF. The CDR3 region has the DNA TGTGCCAGCTCACCACAATCAGGTTATAATGAAAAACTGTTTTTT.

V is TRBV2 and J is TRBJ2-7; D possibly corresponds to TRBD1 (5 bases). CDR1 is SNHLY and CDR2 is FYNNEI in the germline V gene. This CDR3 is built from 14 residues. V lost 2 bases to trimming and J lost 1 base, with 9 bases between them. The CDR3 region has the DNA TGTGCCAGCAGTGAATCAAGGGGATCCTACGAGCAGTACTTC. Translated: CASSESRGSYEQYF.

The rearrangement links TRBV30 to TRBJ1-5; no firm D call. CDR3 length: 13 amino acids. The V and J ends lost 0 bases and 6 bases respectively, with 9 bases between them. Germline lookup yields CDR1 GTSNPN and CDR2 SVGIG (reference sequence). The CDR3 coding sequence is TGTGCCTGGAGTGTAAACAGTCCTCAGCCCCAGCATTTT. Residues: CAWSVNSPQPQHF.

The chain combines TRBV5-5 with TRBJ2-5; 8 nucleotides align to TRBD2. With V trimmed by 0 bases and J by 6 bases, 7 bases remained unmatched. Germline V gives CDR1 SGHKS, CDR2 YYEKEE (reference sequence). This CDR3 region has 15 residues. The CDR3 nucleotides read TGTGCCAGCAGCTTGGTCGGGGGGGCCGGTCAGACCCAGTACTTC. Protein sequence: CASSLVGGAGQTQYF. Variable domain in full (rest from reference TRBV5-5 and TRBJ2-5): DAGVTQSPTHLIKTRGQQVTLRCSPISGHKSVSWYQQVLGQGPQFIFQYYEKEERGRGNFPDRFSARQFPNYSSELNVNALLLGDSALYLCASSLVGGAGQTQYFGPGTRLLVL.

The chain carries TRBV12-5 and TRBJ1-5; TRBD1 might be the D (5 bases). Trimming removed 6 bases from V and 6 bases from J, with 12 bases in between. CDR3 size: 13 residues. Germline CDR1 LGHNT, CDR2 FRNRAP. The CDR3 here is CASGLTGGQPQHF. The CDR3 DNA reads TGTGCTAGTGGGTTAACAGGCGGTCAGCCCCAGCATTTT.

The chain couples TRBV6-2 or TRBV6-3 to TRBJ1-3; D is ambiguous. Trimming removed 2 bases from V and 0 bases from J, with 5 bases in between. Germline CDR1 is MNHEY and CDR2 is SVGEGT. CDR3 size: 14 residues. DNA of the CDR3: TGTGCCAGCAGTTACCGGGGCTCTGGAAACACCATATATTTT. As protein: CASSYRGSGNTIYF.

The chain is built from TRBV27 and TRBJ1-1; 12 positions match TRBD1. This CDR3 has 19 amino acids. CDR1 and CDR2 (germline): MNHEY, SMNVEV (reference sequence). Losses at the gene ends were 4 bases for V and 0 bases for J; bases not matched to a gene: 12. CDR3 sequence reads: CASSSRDRGLRFMNTEAFF. The CDR3 DNA sequence: TGTGCCAGCAGTTCCCGGGACAGGGGGCTGCGATTCATGAACACTGAAGCTTTCTTT.

This chain joins TRBV4-2 and TRBJ1-1; 8 nucleotides align to TRBD1. Germline values: CDR1 LGHNA, CDR2 YNFKEQ. This CDR3 spans 15 amino acids. V gave up 4 bases and J gave up 4 bases; unmatched junction bases: 8. The CDR3 DNA is TGTGCCAGCAGCCGAGAGAGGACAGGGAGCACTGAAGCTTTCTTT. Translated: CASSRERTGSTEAFF.

V usage is TRBV19 and J usage is TRBJ1-2; tentative D call: TRBD1 (5 bases). CDR1 is LNHDA and CDR2 is SQIVND in the germline V gene (reference sequence). The CDR3 is 15 residues long. The V and J ends lost 9 bases and 3 bases respectively, with 20 bases between them. CDR3 in amino acids: CASGDTTVRYYGYTF. The CDR3 DNA reads as TGTGCCAGCGGCGATACGACAGTAAGGTACTATGGCTACACCTTC.

V is TRBV3-1 (or the pseudogene TRBV3-2) and J is TRBJ2-3; 7 bases align to TRBD1. The CDR3 has 13 amino acids. Germline CDR1 is LGHDT and CDR2 is YNNKEL (reference sequence). Germline trimming cut 4 bases from V and 7 bases from J; bases unmatched to any gene: 5. CDR3 loop: CASSLKDRNTQYF. In DNA, the CDR3 is TGTGCCAGCAGCCTCAAGGACAGGAATACGCAGTATTTT.

V gene TRBV3-1 (or the pseudogene TRBV3-2) combines with J gene TRBJ2-1; 9 nucleotides match TRBD2. The V segment lost 7 bases and the J segment 9 bases; nucleotides outside the gene matches: 13. Germline CDR1 is LGHDT and CDR2 is YNNKEL (reference sequence). This CDR3 is 15 amino acids long. CDR3 sequence: CASTLAGAVSGEQFF. CDR3 sequence (DNA): TGTGCCAGCACCTTAGCGGGGGCCGTTTCTGGTGAGCAGTTCTTC.

This sequence joins TRBV7-2 and TRBJ2-5; 11 bases line up with TRBD2. Germline CDR1 SGHTA, CDR2 FQGNSA. There are 16 residues in the CDR3. V lost 5 bases and J lost 2; bases outside the gene matches: 7. The CDR3 spells CASSRASGGPQETQYF. The CDR3 nucleotides read TGTGCCAGCAGCAGAGCTAGCGGGGGGCCTCAAGAGACCCAGTACTTC.